The present T cell receptor (beta chain) was sequenced within a study of early T cells in non-severe SARS-CoV-2 infection. At the level of the study: Sequenced material consisted of bulk RNA (from unsorted whole blood), and chains were unpaired.

Germline CDR1 reads SNHLY; CDR2 reads FYNNEI. The V end lost 6 bases, the J end lost 4 bases, and 9 bases lay between the germline ends. The CDR3 extends over 13 amino acids. Study findings and constraints: There was a bias toward anti-spike CD8 responses in VDJdb matching, which missed private and CD4 specificities.

This clonotype has a count of ten or more. What it recognizes is unknown. Unique molecular identifiers were affixed to single, distinct cDNA molecules. Via MiXCR, TCRdb re-called the 5' RACE reads, giving one row per CDR3 protein. The repertoire holds more than 90,000 distinct CDR3 sequences, with 9.5% to 11% as singletons. This chain uses TRBV2 with TRBJ2-2; no reliable D call. The sequence was obtained from an adult who was a healthcare worker with PCR-confirmed SARS-CoV-2 infection or an uninfected control (not recorded which). Input material: whole blood. CDR3 protein: CASRYHTTGELFF. The CDR3 DNA sequence: TGTGCCAGCAGATACCACACCACCGGGGAGCTGTTTTTT.